This record looks at one T cell receptor beta chain sequence and its context. Its antigen remains unidentified. No quality values exist for individual bases; no much larger clone is one base distant. The sample comes from a study of spatial heterogeneity in lung cancer (dated 2019 in TCRdb). Turning to the overall study: More beta-chain than alpha-chain transcripts were consistently detected, likely reflecting higher beta-chain transcript abundance. In tumor regions, TCR transcript counts showed a strong correlation with a T cell transcriptional module score derived from matched bulk RNA-seq. At surgery, both alpha and beta chains were TCR-sequenced in roughly 230 tumor regions, approximately 64 matched nontumor lung samples and some 60 PBMC samples. In the raw uncorrected reads, each unique combination of TCR and UMI appeared more than ten times on average. Nonsynonymous mutation counts, determined by whole-exome sequencing of tumor tissue, were related to TCR repertoire features. TCR alpha and beta repertoires were quantitatively compared across multiple tumor regions, matched nontumor lung and blood in non-small cell lung cancer.

V is reduced by 6 bases and J by 6 bases, leaving a spacing of 15 bases between them. The germline V gene provides CDR1 ENHRY and CDR2 SYGVKD. From cysteine to phenylalanine, the CDR3 is 13 amino acids long. Of all the DNA, just the CDR3 is kept, 39 bases in frame from base 1. Taken with the paper, the label for time point translates to: sample taken at primary tumor resection. Donors were over 60 patients with early-stage, untreated non-small cell lung cancer from the lung TRACERx cohort. Without any cell sorting, TCR sequencing was performed on whole RNA extracted either from tumor and nontumor lung tissue or from cryopreserved PBMC samples. A patient was chosen for TCR sequencing only when enough RNA was available from at least two tumor regions. Before selection, tumor and adjacent nontumor lung specimens were reviewed by a lung pathologist. The library came from 5' RACE. TCRdb records NextSeq 500 as the sequencer. In the TCR library protocol, a unique molecular identifier was attached to each TCR cDNA molecule so that PCR and sequencing errors could be corrected. Regarding the original processing steps: TCR identification, UMI-based error correction and CDR3 extraction were all carried out with Decombinator tools. TCRs above a frequency of 2 per 1,000, corresponding to the top 1% of the tumor frequency distribution, were defined as expanded. Expanded tumor TCRs statistically deemed absent (corrected P<0.05) from at least one tumor region were classed as regional, and all other expanded tumor TCRs were classed as ubiquitous. Renyi diversity was calculated using the R vegan package after each repertoire was subsampled 100 times to 5,000 TCRs. CDR3 similarity networks were built from amino acid triplet string-kernel similarity, with CDR3s being connected when pairwise similarity was above 0.82. Through fastp at Q25 and MiXCR, TCRdb rebuilt clones from the public reads, retaining in-frame beta chains. Rows with a matching CDR3 protein are joined into one entry that keeps the most common DNA and genes. Clone size and V and J calls follow TCRdb, not the original study. The sample profile shows 15,000 to 20,000 distinct CDR3 sequences; under 7.5% of them were found once. The ten largest clones take up around 3.8% of the sample.

Broader findings and caveats from the paper: The tumor nonsynonymous mutation count correlated with the number of expanded intratumoral alpha and beta TCRs. Confirming at a functional level the hypothesis that regional TCRs recognize regional mutations was considered to require additional single-cell paired TCR alpha and beta sequencing. Counts of ubiquitous and regional expanded TCRs correlated with counts of ubiquitous and regional nonsynonymous mutations, respectively. TCR-seq coverage of tumor T cells was estimated at only roughly 6.5% for alpha chains and roughly 13% for beta chains.

The material was lung tumor tissue, obtained at surgery. The sequence came from a female donor with early-stage non-small cell lung cancer. The rearranged chain carries TRBV10-3 and TRBJ2-7; TRBD2 is a possible D gene, resting on 5 matching bases. The DNA sequence reads TGTGCCATCAGCGAGCTGGCAGGAGGCGAGCAGTACTTC. Its protein product is CAISELAGGEQYF.